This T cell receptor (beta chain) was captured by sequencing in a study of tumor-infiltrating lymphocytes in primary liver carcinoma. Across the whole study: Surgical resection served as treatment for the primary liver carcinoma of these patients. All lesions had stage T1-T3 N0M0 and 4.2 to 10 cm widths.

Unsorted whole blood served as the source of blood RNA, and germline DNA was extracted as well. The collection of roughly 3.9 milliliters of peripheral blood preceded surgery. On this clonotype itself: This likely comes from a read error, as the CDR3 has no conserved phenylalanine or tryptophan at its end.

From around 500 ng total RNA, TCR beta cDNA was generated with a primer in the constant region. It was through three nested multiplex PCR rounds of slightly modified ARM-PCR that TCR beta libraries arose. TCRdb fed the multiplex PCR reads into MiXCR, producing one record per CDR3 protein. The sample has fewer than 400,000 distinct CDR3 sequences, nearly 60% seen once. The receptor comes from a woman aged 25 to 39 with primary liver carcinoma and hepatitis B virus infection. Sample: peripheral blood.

The CDR3 loop is CASSEVGTSGPNTGELFY. The CDR3 coding sequence is TGTGCCAGTAGTGAAGTCGGGACTAGCGGACCGAACACCGGGGAGCTGTTTTAT. This rearrangement joins TRBV6-1 to TRBJ2-2, with TRBD2 matching over 11 bases. The CDR3 loop spans 18 amino acids. Germline-derived CDR1 and CDR2 are MNHNS and SASEGT.